A selection of T cell receptor beta chains follows, all from one sample in a study of T cell responses to AZD1222 COVID-19 vaccine. Data came from immunoSEQ multiplex PCR; TCRdb stores just in-frame clones and leaves some out. Here the sample spans roughly 190,000 clones, 91% being singletons. The sample here was peripheral blood, taken 28 days after the second AZD1222 dose. The receptors derive from an adult who received the AZD1222 COVID-19 vaccine. CDR3s include the opening cysteine and the closing phenylalanine or tryptophan. D genes are given only for firm matches. Not every row has a clone size; where given, it reads once, few, many or a size class.

v_call	clone_size	j_call	cdr3_length	d_call	cdr3_aa	cdr3_nt
TRBV6-5	once	TRBJ1-4	12	.	CATVKRGEKLFF	TGTGCCACCGTTAAAAGGGGTGAAAAACTGTTTTTT
TRBV29-1	.	TRBJ1-2	12	.	CSVEDPSGDYTF	TGCAGCGTGGAGGACCCATCGGGAGACTACACCTTC
TRBV12-3/TRBV12-4	.	TRBJ1-1	13	.	CASRSRRKTEAFF	TGTGCCAGCAGGTCGAGGCGGAAAACTGAAGCTTTCTTT
TRBV5-1	.	TRBJ2-1	19	TRBD1	CASSWGQGVPGLAYNEQFF	TGCGCCAGCAGCTGGGGACAGGGGGTTCCGGGACTAGCCTACAATGAGCAGTTCTTC
TRBV29-1	.	TRBJ2-3	14	.	CSVEALGGTDTQYF	TGCAGCGTTGAAGCTCTCGGGGGCACAGATACGCAGTATTTT
TRBV19	.	TRBJ2-1	16	.	CASSLGREYSYNEQFF	TGTGCCAGTAGCTTAGGCAGGGAGTATTCCTACAATGAGCAGTTCTTC
TRBV20-1	.	TRBJ1-1	12	TRBD1	CSASRQGALAFF	TGCAGTGCTAGTAGGCAGGGGGCTCTAGCTTTCTTT
TRBV5-4	.	TRBJ1-1	15	.	CASSLVGRGNTEAFF	TGTGCCAGCAGCTTGGTAGGTAGGGGGAACACTGAAGCTTTCTTT
TRBV11-3	.	TRBJ2-1	12	.	CASSLEVGEQFF	TGTGCCAGCAGCTTAGAGGTCGGTGAGCAGTTCTTC
TRBV30	.	TRBJ1-1	13	.	CAWTVGVGAEAFF	TGTGCCTGGACCGTCGGGGTAGGGGCTGAAGCTTTCTTT
TRBV30	.	TRBJ1-5	13	.	CAWSDESNQPQHF	TGTGCCTGGAGTGACGAGAGCAATCAGCCCCAGCATTTT
TRBV7-2	.	TRBJ1-2	15	.	CASSLARKGLAPGTF	TGTGCCAGCAGCTTAGCGCGAAAAGGATTGGCCCCGGGGACCTTC
TRBV7-7	.	TRBJ2-1	16	.	CASILYGTDFYNEQFF	TGTGCTAGCATCCTTTACGGGACTGACTTCTACAATGAGCAGTTCTTC
TRBV5-6	.	TRBJ2-2	15	.	CASSLPGWDTGELFF	TGTGCCAGCAGCTTGCCGGGGTGGGACACCGGGGAGCTGTTTTTT
TRBV4-1	.	TRBJ1-5	19	.	CASSQVSSLGQNPGQPQHF	TGCGCCAGCAGCCAAGTATCGTCCTTAGGACAGAACCCTGGCCAGCCCCAGCATTTT
TRBV5-1	once	TRBJ2-7	15	.	CASSPQPGGLSEQYF	TGCGCCAGCAGCCCGCAGCCGGGGGGCCTTAGCGAGCAGTACTTC
TRBV30	.	TRBJ2-7	12	.	CAWNQGPSEQYF	TGTGCCTGGAATCAGGGCCCCAGCGAGCAGTACTTC
TRBV24-1	.	TRBJ2-5	13	.	CATSDSPGSIQYF	TGTGCCACCAGTGATTCGCCGGGCTCAATCCAGTACTTC
TRBV12-5	few	TRBJ1-1	13	.	CASGLVGGQEAFF	TGTGCTAGTGGTTTGGTAGGGGGGCAGGAAGCTTTCTTT
TRBV6-8	.	TRBJ2-3	19	TRBD1	CASSLIGQESRTSTDTQYF	TGTGCCAGCAGTTTGATAGGACAGGAGAGTAGGACTAGCACAGATACGCAGTATTTT
TRBV25-1	.	TRBJ1-3	16	.	CASSALGGTPGNTIYF	TGTGCCAGCAGTGCCCTAGGGGGAACGCCTGGAAACACCATATATTTT
TRBV6-5	.	TRBJ1-1	16	.	CASSSGGLGQNTEAFF	TGTGCCAGCAGTTCTGGGGGGTTGGGACAGAACACTGAAGCTTTCTTT
TRBV3-1/TRBV3-2	.	TRBJ2-7	15	.	CASSQGHQSSYEQYF	TGTGCCAGCAGCCAGGGACACCAGAGCTCCTACGAGCAGTACTTC
TRBV3-1/TRBV3-2	.	TRBJ1-2	12	.	CASSQGSNGYTF	TGTGCCAGCAGCCAAGGGTCGAACGGCTACACCTTC
TRBV15	once	TRBJ2-7	16	.	CATSRDVEGPSYEQYF	TGTGCCACCAGCAGAGATGTGGAGGGACCCTCCTACGAGCAGTACTTC
TRBV4-1	.	TRBJ2-7	15	TRBD2	CASSQRLAETYEQYF	TGCGCCAGCAGCCAACGGCTAGCGGAGACCTACGAGCAGTACTTC
TRBV18	.	TRBJ2-7	15	.	CASSPVVRSSYEQYF	TGTGCCAGCTCACCAGTTGTTAGGAGCTCCTACGAGCAGTACTTC
TRBV11-3	.	TRBJ2-1	17	TRBD2	CASSLDLLAGGHNEQFF	TGTGCCAGCAGCTTAGACCTTCTAGCGGGAGGACACAATGAGCAGTTCTTC
TRBV29-1	.	TRBJ1-5	16	TRBD1	CSVAPPRDRGCQPQHF	TGCAGCGTTGCCCCCCCCCGGGACAGGGGTTGTCAGCCCCAGCATTTT
TRBV21-1	.	TRBJ1-4	12	.	CASSKVGEKLFF	TGTGCCAGCAGCAAAGTAGGCGAAAAACTGTTTTTT
TRBV12-3/TRBV12-4	.	TRBJ1-2	13	.	CASRPPGRGGYTF	TGTGCCAGCAGGCCCCCGGGCCGTGGGGGCTACACCTTC
TRBV29-1	few	TRBJ1-2	13	.	CSVDRDLEYGYTF	TGCAGCGTTGACAGGGACCTCGAGTATGGCTACACCTTC
TRBV5-4	.	TRBJ1-2	15	.	CASSLGGDPNYGYTF	TGTGCCAGCAGCTTGGGGGGGGATCCTAACTATGGCTACACCTTC
TRBV5-1	.	TRBJ1-6	13	.	CASRLDSNSPLHF	TGCGCCAGCAGACTCGACTCTAATTCACCCCTCCACTTT
TRBV5-4	.	TRBJ2-7	14	.	CASSLGPLTYEQYF	TGTGCCAGCAGCTTGGGACCCCTAACCTACGAGCAGTACTTC
TRBV18	.	TRBJ1-5	15	.	CASSPLPALNQPQHF	TGTGCCAGCTCACCACTCCCGGCCCTCAATCAGCCCCAGCATTTT
TRBV18	.	TRBJ2-5	15	.	CASSTYTRLGETQYF	TGTGCCAGCTCAACCTACACCCGTCTGGGGGAGACCCAGTACTTC
TRBV4-1	.	TRBJ2-2	16	TRBD2	CASSLGLAGVAGELFF	TGCGCCAGCAGCCTAGGACTAGCGGGAGTGGCCGGGGAGCTGTTTTTT
TRBV6-1	.	TRBJ1-5	14	.	CASSENRGNQPQHF	TGTGCCAGCAGTGAAAACCGGGGGAATCAGCCCCAGCATTTT
TRBV5-1	.	TRBJ2-7	14	TRBD1	CASSPGTAFYEQYF	TGCGCCAGCAGCCCGGGGACAGCGTTCTACGAGCAGTACTTC